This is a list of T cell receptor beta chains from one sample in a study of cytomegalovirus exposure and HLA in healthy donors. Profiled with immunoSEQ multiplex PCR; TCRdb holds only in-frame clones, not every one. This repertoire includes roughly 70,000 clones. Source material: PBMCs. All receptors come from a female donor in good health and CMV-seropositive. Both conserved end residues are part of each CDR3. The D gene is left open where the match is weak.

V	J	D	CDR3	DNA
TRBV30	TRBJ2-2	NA	CAWKRRGRENTGELFF	TGTGCCTGGAAACGGCGGGGCAGGGAGAACACCGGGGAGCTGTTTTTT
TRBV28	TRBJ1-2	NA	CASSSGDGYTF	TGTGCCAGCAGTTCAGGGGATGGCTACACCTTC
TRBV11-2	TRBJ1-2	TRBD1	CASSLVVTGGANYGYTF	TGTGCCAGCAGCTTAGTGGTGACAGGGGGTGCTAACTATGGCTACACCTTC
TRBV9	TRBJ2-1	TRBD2	CASSPGLAEKQFF	TGTGCCAGCAGCCCGGGACTAGCGGAGAAGCAGTTCTTC
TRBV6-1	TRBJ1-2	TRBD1	CASRQGALGYTF	TGTGCCAGCCGACAGGGGGCGTTGGGCTACACCTTC
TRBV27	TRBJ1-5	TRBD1	CASSLRQGSNQPQHF	TGTGCCAGCAGTTTAAGACAGGGAAGCAATCAGCCCCAGCATTTT
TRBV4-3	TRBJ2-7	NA	CASSRGLSYEQYF	TGCGCCAGCAGCCGGGGACTCTCCTACGAGCAGTACTTC
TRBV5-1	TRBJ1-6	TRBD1	CASSPDGQGGSPLHF	TGCGCCAGCAGCCCCGATGGACAGGGGGGATCACCCCTCCACTTT
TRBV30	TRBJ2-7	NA	CAWSYSPNEQYF	TGTGCCTGGAGTTACAGTCCCAACGAGCAGTACTTC
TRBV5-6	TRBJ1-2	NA	CASSPLLITGLQRGYTF	TGTGCCAGCAGCCCTTTGTTGATCACGGGCCTCCAGCGGGGCTACACCTTC
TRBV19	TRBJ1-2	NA	CASSTGGGNLYGYTF	TGTGCCAGTAGTACCGGGGGAGGGAACCTCTATGGCTACACCTTC
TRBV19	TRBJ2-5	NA	CASSLGGPGETQYF	TGTGCCAGTAGTCTCGGGGGACCGGGGGAGACCCAGTACTTC
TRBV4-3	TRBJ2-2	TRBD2	CASSQDLRGANTGELFF	TGCGCCAGCAGCCAAGATCTACGGGGGGCGAACACCGGGGAGCTGTTTTTT
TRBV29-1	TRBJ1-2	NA	CSVEKGAGYGYTF	TGCAGCGTTGAAAAGGGAGCTGGGTATGGCTACACCTTC
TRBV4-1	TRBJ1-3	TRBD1	CASSRQTGPSGNTIYF	TGCGCCAGCAGCCGACAGACAGGGCCCTCTGGAAACACCATATATTTT
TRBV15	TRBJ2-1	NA	CATSRDVGRRDNEQFF	TGTGCCACCAGCAGAGATGTGGGCCGCAGGGACAATGAGCAGTTCTTC
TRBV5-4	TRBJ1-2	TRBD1	CASSLAGGEGYTF	TGTGCCAGCAGCTTGGCAGGGGGAGAAGGCTACACCTTC
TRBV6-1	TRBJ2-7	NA	CASGRTFNYEQYF	TGTGCCAGCGGTAGGACTTTCAACTACGAGCAGTACTTC
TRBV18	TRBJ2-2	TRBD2	CASSPPWTSGRGTGELFF	TGTGCCAGCTCACCTCCCTGGACTAGCGGGAGGGGCACCGGGGAGCTGTTTTTT
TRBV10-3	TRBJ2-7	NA	CAIMKSPPAYEQYF	TGTGCCATCATGAAAAGTCCCCCGGCCTACGAGCAGTACTTC
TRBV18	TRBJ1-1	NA	CASSPTHKKFEAFF	TGTGCCAGCTCACCGACACACAAAAAGTTTGAAGCTTTCTTT
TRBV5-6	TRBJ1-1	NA	CASTVRPDTNTEAFF	TGTGCCAGCACCGTTAGACCCGACACGAACACTGAAGCTTTCTTT
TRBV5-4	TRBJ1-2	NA	CASSLGTGSFYGYTF	TGTGCCAGCAGCTTGGGGACGGGAAGTTTCTATGGCTACACCTTC
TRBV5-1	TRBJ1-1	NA	CASSLAGMMNTEAFF	TGCGCCAGCAGCTTGGCGGGAATGATGAACACTGAAGCTTTCTTT
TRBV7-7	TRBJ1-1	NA	CASSLQRGTEAFF	TGTGCTAGCAGCTTACAGCGGGGCACTGAAGCTTTCTTT
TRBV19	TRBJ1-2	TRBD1	CASSGSDRANYGYTF	TGTGCCAGTAGTGGCTCAGACAGGGCCAACTATGGCTACACCTTC
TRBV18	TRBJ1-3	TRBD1	CASSWDRAGNTIYF	TGTGCCAGCTCTTGGGACAGGGCTGGAAACACCATATATTTT
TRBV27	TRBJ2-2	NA	CASSIRATGELFF	TGTGCCAGCAGTATCCGCGCGACCGGGGAGCTGTTTTTT
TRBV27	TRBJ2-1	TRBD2	CASSFPRSSGGPSYNEQFF	TGTGCCAGCAGCTTCCCCCGAAGTAGCGGGGGGCCCTCCTACAATGAGCAGTTCTTC
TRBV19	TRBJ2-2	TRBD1	CASSGDRDAGELFF	TGTGCCAGTAGTGGTGACAGGGACGCCGGGGAGCTGTTTTTT
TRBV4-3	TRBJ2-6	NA	CASSPGQISGANVLTF	TGCGCCAGCAGCCCGGGACAAATCTCTGGGGCCAACGTCCTGACTTTC
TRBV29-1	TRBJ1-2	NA	CSVSLGGGYGYTF	TGCAGCGTTAGTCTGGGCGGCGGGTATGGCTACACCTTC
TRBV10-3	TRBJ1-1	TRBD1	CAIMTPKDREGAFF	TGTGCCATCATGACCCCTAAGGACAGGGAGGGGGCTTTCTTT
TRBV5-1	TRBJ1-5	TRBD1	CASSWGQGEDQPQHF	TGCGCCAGCAGCTGGGGACAGGGGGAGGATCAGCCCCAGCATTTT
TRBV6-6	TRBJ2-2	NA	CASSDSGRGTGELFF	TGTGCCAGCAGCGACTCTGGCAGGGGCACCGGGGAGCTGTTTTTT
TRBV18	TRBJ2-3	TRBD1	CASSLKEGAGADTQYF	TGTGCCAGCTCACTGAAAGAGGGGGCAGGGGCAGATACGCAGTATTTT
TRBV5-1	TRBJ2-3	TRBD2	CASSSKLAGGTDTQYF	TGCGCCAGCAGTTCTAAACTAGCGGGAGGCACAGATACGCAGTATTTT
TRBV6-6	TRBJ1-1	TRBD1	CASSYPGQGPHAEAFF	TGTGCCAGCAGTTACCCGGGACAGGGGCCTCACGCTGAGGCTTTCTTT
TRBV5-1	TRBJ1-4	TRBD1	CASSDAKGASEKLFF	TGCGCCAGCAGCGATGCAAAGGGGGCTAGTGAAAAACTGTTTTTT
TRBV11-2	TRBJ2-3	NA	CASSARSGSTDTQYF	TGTGCCAGCAGCGCTCGTAGCGGATCGACAGATACGCAGTATTTT
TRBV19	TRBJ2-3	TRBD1	CASSKEAGQGEDTQYF	TGTGCCAGTAGTAAAGAAGCAGGACAGGGTGAAGATACGCAGTATTTT
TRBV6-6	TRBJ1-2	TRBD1	CASSYPPGQFNYRYTF	TGTGCCAGCAGTTACCCACCGGGACAGTTTAACTATCGCTACACTTTC
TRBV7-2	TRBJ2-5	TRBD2	CASSQTGTSGKGLETQYF	TGTGCCAGCAGCCAGACCGGGACTAGCGGGAAGGGGTTAGAGACCCAGTACTTC
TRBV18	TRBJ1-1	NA	CASSPSTGRFEAFF	TGTGCCAGCTCGCCAAGCACAGGCCGATTTGAAGCTTTCTTT
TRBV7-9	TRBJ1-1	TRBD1	CASSLTGGGTEAFF	TGTGCCAGCAGCCTCACAGGGGGGGGCACTGAAGCTTTCTTT
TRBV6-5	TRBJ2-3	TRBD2	CASSYRGTSTDTQYF	TGTGCCAGCAGTTACCGCGGGACTAGTACGGATACGCAGTATTTT
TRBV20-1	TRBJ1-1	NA	CSARPRGAFF	TGCAGTGCTAGACCTCGCGGGGCTTTCTTT
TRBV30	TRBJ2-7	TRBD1	CAWSQGQAYEQYF	TGTGCCTGGAGTCAGGGACAGGCCTACGAGCAGTACTTC
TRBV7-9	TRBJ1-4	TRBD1	CASNTKGQGGGEKLFF	TGTGCCAGCAACACGAAGGGACAGGGAGGAGGTGAAAAACTGTTTTTT
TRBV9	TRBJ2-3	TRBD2	CASSVEEREGDTQYF	TGTGCCAGCAGCGTAGAGGAGCGGGAGGGAGATACGCAGTATTTT
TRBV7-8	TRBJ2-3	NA	CVPSFSETEPEDTDTQYF	TGTGTCCCCAGTTTCAGCGAGACAGAGCCTGAGGACACAGATACGCAGTATTTT
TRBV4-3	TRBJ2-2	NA	CASSHPAGTGELFF	TGCGCCAGCAGCCACCCCGCAGGCACCGGGGAGCTGTTTTTT
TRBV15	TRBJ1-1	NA	CATSRDLGGHTEAFF	TGTGCCACCAGCAGAGATCTGGGAGGCCACACTGAAGCTTTCTTT
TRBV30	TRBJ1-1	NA	CALGAGAFF	TGTGCCTTGGGGGCGGGAGCTTTCTTT